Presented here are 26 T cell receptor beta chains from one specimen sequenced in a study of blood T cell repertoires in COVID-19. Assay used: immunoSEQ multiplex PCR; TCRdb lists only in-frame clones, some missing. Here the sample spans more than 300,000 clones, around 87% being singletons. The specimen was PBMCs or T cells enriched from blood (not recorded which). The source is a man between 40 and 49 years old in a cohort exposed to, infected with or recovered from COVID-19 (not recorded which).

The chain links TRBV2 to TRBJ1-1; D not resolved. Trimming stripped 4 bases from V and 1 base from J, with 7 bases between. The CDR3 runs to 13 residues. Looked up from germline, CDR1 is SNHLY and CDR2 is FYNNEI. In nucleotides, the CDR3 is TGTGCCAGCAGTGGCGGGGAGAACACTGAAGCTTTCTTT. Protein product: CASSGGENTEAFF. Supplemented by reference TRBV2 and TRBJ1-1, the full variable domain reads EPEVTQTPSHQVTQMGQEVILRCVPISNHLYFYWYRQILGQKVEFLVSFYNNEISEKSEIFDDQFSVERPDGSNFTLKIRSTKLEDSAMYFCASSGGENTEAFFGQGTRLTVV.

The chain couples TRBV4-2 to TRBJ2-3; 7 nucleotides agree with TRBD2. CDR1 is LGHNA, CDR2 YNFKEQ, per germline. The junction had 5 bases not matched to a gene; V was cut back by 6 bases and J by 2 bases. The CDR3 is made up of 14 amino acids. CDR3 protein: CASSTLAFTDTQYF. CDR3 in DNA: TGTGCCAGCAGTACACTAGCGTTCACAGATACGCAGTATTTT.

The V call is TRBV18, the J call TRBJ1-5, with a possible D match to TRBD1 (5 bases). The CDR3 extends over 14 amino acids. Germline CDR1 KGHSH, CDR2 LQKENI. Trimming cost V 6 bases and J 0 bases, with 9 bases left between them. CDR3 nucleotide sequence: TGTGCCAGCTCGTCAGGGTATAGCAATCAGCCCCAGCATTTT. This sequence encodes CASSSGYSNQPQHF.

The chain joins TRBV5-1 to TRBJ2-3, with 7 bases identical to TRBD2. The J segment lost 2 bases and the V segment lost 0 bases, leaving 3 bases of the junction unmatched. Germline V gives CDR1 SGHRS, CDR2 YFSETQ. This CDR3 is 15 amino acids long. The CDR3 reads CASSLEAGPTDTQYF. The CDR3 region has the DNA TGCGCCAGCAGCTTGGAAGCGGGACCCACAGATACGCAGTATTTT. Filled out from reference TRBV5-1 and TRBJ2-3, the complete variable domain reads KAGVTQTPRYLIKTRGQQVTLSCSPISGHRSVSWYQQTPGQGLQFLFEYFSETQRNKGNFPGRFSGRQFSNSRSEMNVSTLELGDSALYLCASSLEAGPTDTQYFGPGTRLTVL.

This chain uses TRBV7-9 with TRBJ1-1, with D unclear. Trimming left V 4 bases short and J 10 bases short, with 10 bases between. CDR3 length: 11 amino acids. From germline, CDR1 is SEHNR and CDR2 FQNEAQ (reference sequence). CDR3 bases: TGTGCCAGCAGCTCCGATCTCAGAGCTTTCTTT. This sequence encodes CASSSDLRAFF.

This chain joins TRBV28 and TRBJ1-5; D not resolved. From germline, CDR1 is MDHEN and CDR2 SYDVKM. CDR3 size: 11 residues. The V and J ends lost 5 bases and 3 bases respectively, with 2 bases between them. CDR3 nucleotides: TGTGCCAGCAGTCACAATCAGCCCCAGCATTTT. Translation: CASSHNQPQHF. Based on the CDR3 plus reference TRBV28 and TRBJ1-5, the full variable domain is DVKVTQSSRYLVKRTGEKVFLECVQDMDHENMFWYRQDPGLGLRLIYFSYDVKMKEKGDIPEGYSVSREKKERFSLILESASTNQTSMYLCASSHNQPQHFGDGTRLSIL.

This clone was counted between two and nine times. The CDR3 loop is CASSSSGTSGEETQYF. The CDR3 DNA sequence: TGTGCCAGCAGTTCTTCCGGGACTAGCGGGGAAGAGACCCAGTACTTC. The chain recombines TRBV6-5 with TRBJ2-5; TRBD2 matches at 13 bases. V shed 4 bases and J 3 bases; nucleotides not matched to a gene: 5. The germline V gene has CDR1 MNHEY and CDR2 SVGAGI. The CDR3 is made up of 16 amino acids.

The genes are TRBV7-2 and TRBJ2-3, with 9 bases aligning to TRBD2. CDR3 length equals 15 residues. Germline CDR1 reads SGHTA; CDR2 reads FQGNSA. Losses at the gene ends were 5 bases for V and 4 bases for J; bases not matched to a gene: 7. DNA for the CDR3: TGTGCCAGCAGCATTAGCGGGAGAGGGGCAGATACGCAGTATTTT. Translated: CASSISGRGADTQYF.

CDR3 sequence: CSVEGGWERSSYNEQFF. CDR3 in DNA: TGCAGCGTTGAAGGTGGTTGGGAGCGGAGCTCCTACAATGAGCAGTTCTTC. The chain combines TRBV29-1 with TRBJ2-1, with D possibly TRBD2 on 5 matching bases. Deletions cut 1 base from V and 0 bases from J, with 16 bases between. The germline CDR1 and CDR2 sequences are SQVTM and ANQGSEA. The CDR3 is 17 residues long.

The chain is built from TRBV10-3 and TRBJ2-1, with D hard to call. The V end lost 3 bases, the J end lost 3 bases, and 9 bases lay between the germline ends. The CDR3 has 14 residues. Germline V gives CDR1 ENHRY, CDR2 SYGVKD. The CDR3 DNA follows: TGTGCCATCAGTGAACAGTTGTTCTACAATGAGCAGTTCTTC. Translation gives CAISEQLFYNEQFF.

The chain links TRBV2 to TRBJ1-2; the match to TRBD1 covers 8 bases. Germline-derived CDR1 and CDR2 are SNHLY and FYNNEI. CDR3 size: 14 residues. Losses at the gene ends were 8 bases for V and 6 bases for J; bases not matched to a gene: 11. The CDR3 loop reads CASVLNQGANGYTF. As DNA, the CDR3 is TGTGCCAGCGTATTGAACCAGGGGGCCAATGGCTACACCTTC.

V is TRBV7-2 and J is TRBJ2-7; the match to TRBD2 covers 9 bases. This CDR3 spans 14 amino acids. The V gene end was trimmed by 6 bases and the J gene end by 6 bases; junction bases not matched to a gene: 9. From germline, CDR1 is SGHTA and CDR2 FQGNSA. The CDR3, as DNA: TGTGCCAGCAGACAAGTAGCGGGAGTGGGCGAGCAGTACTTC. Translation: CASRQVAGVGEQYF. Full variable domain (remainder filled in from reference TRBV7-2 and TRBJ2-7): GAGVSQSPSNKVTEKGKDVELRCDPISGHTALYWYRQSLGQGLEFLIYFQGNSAPDKSGLPSDRFSAERTGGSVSTLTIQRTQQEDSAVYLCASRQVAGVGEQYFGPGTRLTVT.

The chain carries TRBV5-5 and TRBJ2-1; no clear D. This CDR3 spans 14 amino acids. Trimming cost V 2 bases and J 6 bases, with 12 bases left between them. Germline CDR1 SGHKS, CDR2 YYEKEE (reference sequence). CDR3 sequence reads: CASSLMSRINEQFF. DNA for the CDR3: TGTGCCAGCAGCTTAATGAGTAGAATCAATGAGCAGTTCTTC.

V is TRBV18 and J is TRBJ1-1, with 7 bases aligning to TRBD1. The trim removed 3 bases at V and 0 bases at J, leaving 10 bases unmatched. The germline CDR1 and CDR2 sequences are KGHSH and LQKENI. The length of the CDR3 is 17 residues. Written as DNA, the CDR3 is TGTGCCAGCTCACCCAGGGACAGCCCCGTGGTGAACACTGAAGCTTTCTTT. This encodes CASSPRDSPVVNTEAFF.

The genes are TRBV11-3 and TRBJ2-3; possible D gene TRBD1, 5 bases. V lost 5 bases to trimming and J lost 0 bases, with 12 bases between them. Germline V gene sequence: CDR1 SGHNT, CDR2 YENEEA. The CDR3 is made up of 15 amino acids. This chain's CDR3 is CASSRTTKSTDTQYF. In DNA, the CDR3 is TGTGCCAGCAGCCGGACAACCAAAAGCACAGATACGCAGTATTTT. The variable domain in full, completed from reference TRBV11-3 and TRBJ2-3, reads EAGVVQSPRYKIIEKKQPVAFWCNPISGHNTLYWYLQNLGQGPELLIRYENEEAVDDSQLPKDRFSAERLKGVDSTLKIQPAELGDSAVYLCASSRTTKSTDTQYFGPGTRLTVL.

The CDR3 reads CASSQDGQVVTGELFF. The CDR3 DNA follows: TGTGCCAGCAGCCAAGATGGCCAAGTTGTGACCGGGGAGCTGTTTTTT. The chain uses TRBV3-1 (or the pseudogene TRBV3-2) and TRBJ2-2, with D hard to call. Between the trimmed V and J ends, which lost 0 bases and 5 bases, there was a span of 13 bases. Germline loops: CDR1 LGHDT, CDR2 YNNKEL (reference sequence). The CDR3 is 16 residues long.

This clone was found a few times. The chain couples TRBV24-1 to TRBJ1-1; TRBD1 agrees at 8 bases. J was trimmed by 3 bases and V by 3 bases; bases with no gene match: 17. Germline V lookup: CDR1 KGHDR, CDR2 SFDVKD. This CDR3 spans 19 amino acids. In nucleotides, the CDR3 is TGTGCCACCAGTGATAGACCAACGCCGACAGGGGTAAAGCACACTGAAGCTTTCTTT. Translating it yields CATSDRPTPTGVKHTEAFF.

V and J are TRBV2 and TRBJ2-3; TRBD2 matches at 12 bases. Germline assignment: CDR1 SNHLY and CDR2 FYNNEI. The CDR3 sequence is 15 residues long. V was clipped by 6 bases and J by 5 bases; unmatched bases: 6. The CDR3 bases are TGTGCCAGCAGCGGGACTAGCGGGTCTAGAGATACGCAGTATTTT. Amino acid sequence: CASSGTSGSRDTQYF.

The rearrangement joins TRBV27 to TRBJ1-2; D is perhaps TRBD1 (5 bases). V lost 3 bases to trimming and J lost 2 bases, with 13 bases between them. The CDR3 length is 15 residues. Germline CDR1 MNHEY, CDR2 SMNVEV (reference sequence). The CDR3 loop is CASSFSGKGNYGYTF. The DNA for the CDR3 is TGTGCCAGCAGTTTTAGCGGGAAGGGGAACTATGGCTACACCTTC.

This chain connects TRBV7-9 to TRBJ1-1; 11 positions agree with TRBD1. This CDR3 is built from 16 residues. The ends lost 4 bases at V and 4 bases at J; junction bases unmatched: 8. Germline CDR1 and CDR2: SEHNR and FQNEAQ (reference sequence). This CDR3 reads CASSSGTGGRSTEAFF. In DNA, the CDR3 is TGTGCCAGCAGCTCCGGGACAGGGGGACGGAGCACTGAAGCTTTCTTT.

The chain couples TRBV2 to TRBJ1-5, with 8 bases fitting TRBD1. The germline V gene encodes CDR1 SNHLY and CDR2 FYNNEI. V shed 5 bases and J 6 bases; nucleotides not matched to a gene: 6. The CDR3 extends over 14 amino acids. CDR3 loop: CASSLQGAPQPQHF. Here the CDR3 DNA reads TGTGCCAGCAGTCTTCAGGGGGCGCCTCAGCCCCAGCATTTT.

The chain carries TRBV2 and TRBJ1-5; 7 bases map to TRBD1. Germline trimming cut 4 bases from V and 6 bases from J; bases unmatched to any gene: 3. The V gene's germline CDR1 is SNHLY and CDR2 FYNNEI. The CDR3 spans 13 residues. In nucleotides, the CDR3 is TGTGCCAGCAGTGGACAGGGAGCTCAGCCCCAGCATTTT. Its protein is CASSGQGAQPQHF.

CDR3 DNA: TGTGCCAGCAGTCCTCAAGGGACAGCTAATCAGCCCCAGCATTTT. Amino acids: CASSPQGTANQPQHF. This chain links TRBV27 with TRBJ1-5, with 7 bases matching TRBD1. The CDR3 has 15 residues. Trimming at V came to 5 bases and at J to 4 bases, leaving 8 bases not matched to a gene. Germline CDR1 MNHEY, CDR2 SMNVEV (reference sequence).

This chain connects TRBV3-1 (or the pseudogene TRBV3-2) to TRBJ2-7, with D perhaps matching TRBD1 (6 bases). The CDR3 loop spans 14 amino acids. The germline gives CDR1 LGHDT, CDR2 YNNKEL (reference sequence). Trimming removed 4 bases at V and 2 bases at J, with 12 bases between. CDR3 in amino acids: CASSPTTGTYEQYF. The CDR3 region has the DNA TGTGCCAGCAGCCCGACGACAGGAACCTACGAGCAGTACTTC.

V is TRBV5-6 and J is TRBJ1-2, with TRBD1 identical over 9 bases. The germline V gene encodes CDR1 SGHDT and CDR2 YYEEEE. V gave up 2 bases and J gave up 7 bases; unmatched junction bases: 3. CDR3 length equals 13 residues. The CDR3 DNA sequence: TGTGCCAGCAGCTTACAGGGGGCTCGTGGCTACACCTTC. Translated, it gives CASSLQGARGYTF.

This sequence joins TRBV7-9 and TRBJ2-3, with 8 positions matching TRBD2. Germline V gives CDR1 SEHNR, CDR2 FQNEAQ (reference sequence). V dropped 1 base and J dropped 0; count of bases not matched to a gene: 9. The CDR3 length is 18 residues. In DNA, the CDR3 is TGTGCCAGCAGCTTAGTGGCCCCAGCGGGAGTCAGCACAGATACGCAGTATTTT. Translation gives CASSLVAPAGVSTDTQYF. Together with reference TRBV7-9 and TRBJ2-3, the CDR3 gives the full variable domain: DTGVSQNPRHKITKRGQNVTFRCDPISEHNRLYWYRQTLGQGPEFLTYFQNEAQLEKSRLLSDRFSAERPKGSFSTLEIQRTEQGDSAMYLCASSLVAPAGVSTDTQYFGPGTRLTVL.